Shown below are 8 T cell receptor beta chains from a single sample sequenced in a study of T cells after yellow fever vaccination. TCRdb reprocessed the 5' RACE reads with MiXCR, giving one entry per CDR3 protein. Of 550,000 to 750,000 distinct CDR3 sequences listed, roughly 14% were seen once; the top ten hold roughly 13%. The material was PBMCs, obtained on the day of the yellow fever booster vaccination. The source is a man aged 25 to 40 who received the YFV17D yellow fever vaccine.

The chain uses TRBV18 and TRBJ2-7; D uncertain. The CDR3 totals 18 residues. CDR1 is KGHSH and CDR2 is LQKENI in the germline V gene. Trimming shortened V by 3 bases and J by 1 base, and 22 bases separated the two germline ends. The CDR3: CASSPFLGSSTGSYEQYF. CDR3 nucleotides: TGTGCCAGCTCACCCTTCCTCGGTAGTAGTACCGGGTCCTACGAGCAGTACTTC. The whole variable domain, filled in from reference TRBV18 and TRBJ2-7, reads NAGVMQNPRHLVRRRGQEARLRCSPMKGHSHVYWYRQLPEEGLKFMVYLQKENIIDESGMPKERFSAEFPKEGPSILRIQQVVRGDSAAYFCASSPFLGSSTGSYEQYFGPGTRLTVT.

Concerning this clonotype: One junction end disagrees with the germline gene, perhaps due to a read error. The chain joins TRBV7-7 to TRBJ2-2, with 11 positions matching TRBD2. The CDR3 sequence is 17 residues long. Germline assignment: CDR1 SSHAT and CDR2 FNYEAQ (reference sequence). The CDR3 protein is CASTPGGLAGGGGELFF. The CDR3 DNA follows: TGTGCTAGCACCCCCGGTGGCCTAGCGGGAGGAGGAGGGGAGCTGTTTTTT.

CDR3 sequence (DNA): TGCGCCAGCAGCCAGAGGGGAGGGGACTATGGCTACACCTTC. Translated, it gives CASSQRGGDYGYTF. The chain has TRBV4-1 and TRBJ1-2; possible D gene TRBD1, 5 bases. V gave up 3 bases and J gave up 3 bases, with 11 bases separating them. The CDR3 extends over 14 amino acids. Germline V gives CDR1 MGHRA, CDR2 YSYEKL.

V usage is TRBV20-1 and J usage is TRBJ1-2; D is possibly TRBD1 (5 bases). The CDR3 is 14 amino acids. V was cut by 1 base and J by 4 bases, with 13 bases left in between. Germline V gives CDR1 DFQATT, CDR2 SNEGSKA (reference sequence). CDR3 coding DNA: TGCAGTGCTAGAGTAGACAGTCCTATCTATGGCTACACCTTC. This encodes CSARVDSPIYGYTF.

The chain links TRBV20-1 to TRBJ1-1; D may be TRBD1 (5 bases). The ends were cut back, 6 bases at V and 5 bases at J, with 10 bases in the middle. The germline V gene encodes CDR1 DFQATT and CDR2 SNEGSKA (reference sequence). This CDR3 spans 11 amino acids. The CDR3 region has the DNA TGCAGTGCAATCAAGGGGACTGAAGCTTTCTTT. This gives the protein CSAIKGTEAFF.

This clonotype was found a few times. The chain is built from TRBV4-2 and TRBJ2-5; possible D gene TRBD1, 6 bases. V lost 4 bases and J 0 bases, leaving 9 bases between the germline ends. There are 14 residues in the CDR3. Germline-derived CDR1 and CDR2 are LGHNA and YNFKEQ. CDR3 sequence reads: CASSRGTNQETQYF. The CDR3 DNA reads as TGTGCCAGCAGCCGAGGGACAAACCAAGAGACCCAGTACTTC.

This CDR3 is CSARDSGLAGIYEQYF. CDR3 nucleotides: TGCAGTGCTAGGGACTCCGGACTAGCGGGAATCTACGAGCAGTACTTC. The V call is TRBV20-1, the J call TRBJ2-7; 12 bases map to TRBD2. Germline V CDR1 and CDR2: DFQATT, SNEGSKA (reference sequence). The trim removed 3 bases at V and 3 bases at J, leaving 9 bases unmatched. The CDR3 loop spans 16 amino acids.

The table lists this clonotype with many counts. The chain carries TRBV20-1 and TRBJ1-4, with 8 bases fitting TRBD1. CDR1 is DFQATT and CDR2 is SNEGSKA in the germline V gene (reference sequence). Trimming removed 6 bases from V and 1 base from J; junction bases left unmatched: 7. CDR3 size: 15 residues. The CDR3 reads CSAMDRVVTNEKLFF. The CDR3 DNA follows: TGCAGTGCGATGGACAGGGTTGTAACTAATGAAAAACTGTTTTTT.